A single sample is the source of the 30 T cell receptor beta chains below, sequenced in a study of spatial heterogeneity in lung cancer. TCRdb fed the 5' RACE reads into MiXCR, producing one record per CDR3 protein. The sample contains about 92,000 distinct CDR3 sequences, roughly 12% of which appear only once. The time point denotes: sample taken at primary tumor resection. The sequencing here drew on PBMCs, taken at surgery. All receptors derive from a male donor with early-stage non-small cell lung cancer.

The V and J genes are TRBV5-5 and TRBJ1-6, with 9 bases aligning to TRBD1. Losses at the gene ends were 1 base for V and 9 bases for J; bases not matched to a gene: 5. The CDR3 consists of 15 residues. Germline values: CDR1 SGHKS, CDR2 YYEKEE (reference sequence). CDR3 bases: TGTGCCAGCAGCTTGACCGGGACAGGGAGTTCACCCCTCCACTTT. This translates into CASSLTGTGSSPLHF.

The chain links TRBV12-3 or TRBV12-4 to TRBJ1-6; unclear D gene. The CDR3 runs to 14 residues. V gave up 3 bases and J gave up 7 bases, with 10 bases separating them. CDR3 residues: CASSLVGGNSPLHF. CDR3 in DNA: TGTGCCAGCAGTTTGGTGGGCGGGAATTCACCCCTCCACTTT.

The CDR3, as DNA: TGTGCCAGCAGCACCCGGGGCTACGAGCAGTACTTC. It codes for CASSTRGYEQYF. The chain joins TRBV27 to TRBJ2-7; perhaps TRBD2 as D (5 bases). Germline V gene lookup returns CDR1 MNHEY and CDR2 SMNVEV (reference sequence). Deletions cut 6 bases from V and 3 bases from J, with 9 bases between. This CDR3 has 12 residues.

Details on this clonotype: One end of the junction varies from germline; a read error may be responsible. The V and J genes are TRBV7-8 and TRBJ1-1, with D perhaps TRBD1 (6 bases). From germline, CDR1 is SGHVS and CDR2 FQNEAQ. The length of the CDR3 is 16 residues. The CDR3 nucleotides read TGTGTCAGCAGCTTGAGTGGGGGGGCGGGAGCCACTGAAGCTTTCTTT. Protein: CVSSLSGGAGATEAFF.

This clonotype has a handful of counts. The chain uses TRBV7-2 and TRBJ1-3; 7 bases are shared with TRBD1. CDR1 SGHTA and CDR2 FQGNSA come from the germline V gene. V lost 2 bases and J lost 0; bases outside the gene matches: 4. The CDR3 consists of 16 residues. The CDR3 loop reads CASSLMTGSSGNTIYF. In DNA, the CDR3 is TGTGCCAGCAGCTTAATGACAGGGAGCTCTGGAAACACCATATATTTT.

This clonotype was detected only a few times. The chain links TRBV7-9 to TRBJ1-1, with D possibly being TRBD1 (6 bases). CDR3 length equals 14 residues. The V and J ends lost 4 bases and 1 base respectively, with 10 bases between them. Germline CDR1 SEHNR, CDR2 FQNEAQ (reference sequence). CDR3 in amino acids: CASSSGGSNTEAFF. As DNA, the CDR3 is TGTGCCAGCAGCTCCGGGGGCTCGAACACTGAAGCTTTCTTT.

At least ten counts were recorded for this clonotype. This chain joins TRBV7-9 and TRBJ2-3, with TRBD1 identical over 8 bases. CDR3 size: 15 residues. The trim removed 5 bases at V and 6 bases at J, leaving 10 bases unmatched. Germline-derived CDR1 and CDR2 are SEHNR and FQNEAQ (reference sequence). The CDR3 sequence: CASSRGTGAVDTQYF. CDR3 DNA sequence: TGTGCCAGCAGCCGCGGGACAGGTGCCGTGGATACGCAGTATTTT.

This clonotype was recorded a few times. CDR3 sequence (DNA): TGCAGCGTTGTTGTTAGGGGAGGATCTGGAAACACCATATATTTT. It is translated as CSVVVRGGSGNTIYF. The chain combines TRBV29-1 with TRBJ1-3, with TRBD1 as a possible D gene (5 bases). Trimming cost V 4 bases and J 1 base, with 14 bases left between them. The CDR3 contains 15 residues. Germline CDR1 and CDR2: SQVTM and ANQGSEA.

This clonotype was observed many times. V and J are TRBV3-1 and TRBJ2-1; the D gene is possibly TRBD2 (5 bases). V lost 3 bases to trimming and J lost 5 bases, with 17 bases between them. This CDR3 has 16 residues. Germline V gene data show CDR1 as LGHDT and CDR2 as YNNKEL (reference sequence). In nucleotides, the CDR3 is TGTGCCAGCAGCCAGGAAGGGCTAGCCGGCGACAATGAGCAGTTCTTC. Translated, it gives CASSQEGLAGDNEQFF.

This clonotype came up a few times. This chain links TRBV6-2 or TRBV6-3 with TRBJ2-7, with 7 bases identical to TRBD2. In germline, CDR1 is MNHEY, CDR2 SVGEGT. J was trimmed by 3 bases and V by 4 bases; bases with no gene match: 6. This CDR3 has 14 residues. CDR3 loop: CASSLPAGNYEQYF. CDR3 sequence (DNA): TGTGCCAGCAGTTTGCCAGCGGGGAACTACGAGCAGTACTTC.

Only a few counts were recorded for this clonotype. The chain uses TRBV12-3 or TRBV12-4 and TRBJ1-6; no firm D call. The CDR3 contains 14 residues. V was trimmed by 2 bases and J by 5 bases, leaving 7 bases between them. CDR3 sequence (DNA): TGTGCCAGCAGTTTAATGGGGAATAATTCACCCCTCCACTTT. Amino acid sequence: CASSLMGNNSPLHF.

V is TRBV10-2 and J is TRBJ1-1, with 7 bases fitting TRBD1. Per germline, CDR1 WSHSY and CDR2 SAAADI. The CDR3 extends over 15 amino acids. V was clipped by 6 bases and J by 0 bases; unmatched bases: 7. The CDR3 here is CASRVRQGLNTEAFF. The DNA for the CDR3 is TGCGCCAGCAGAGTGCGACAGGGTTTGAACACTGAAGCTTTCTTT.

Concerning this clonotype itself: With a much larger clone just one base away, this may be a read error. The rearrangement links TRBV29-1 to TRBJ1-2; D uncertain. V shed 3 bases and J shed 6 bases, with 8 bases lying between them. Germline V CDR1 and CDR2: SQVTM, ANQGSEA. This CDR3 is built from 11 residues. CDR3 sequence: CSVDLSDGYTF. CDR3 coding DNA: TGCAGCGTTGACCTATCGGATGGCTACACCTTC.

The table lists this clonotype with many counts. This chain uses TRBV29-1 with TRBJ2-5; D is perhaps TRBD2 (6 bases). The germline V and J ends were trimmed by 7 bases and 0 bases, with 18 bases remaining between them. The CDR3 extends over 15 amino acids. Germline V gene lookup returns CDR1 SQVTM and CDR2 ANQGSEA. The CDR3 bases are TGCAGCGCCCCTCTCCCGGGGGAGAACCAAGAGACCCAGTACTTC. It codes for CSAPLPGENQETQYF.

The rearrangement joins TRBV5-8 to TRBJ2-1, with 9 positions matching TRBD1. The germline CDR1 and CDR2 sequences are SGHTS and YDEGEE. The CDR3 has 13 residues. Trimming took 4 bases from V and 9 from J; bases not matched to a gene: 5. In DNA form, the CDR3 reads TGTGCCAGCAGCCCGGACAGGGGCAGTGAGCAGTTCTTC. Translating it yields CASSPDRGSEQFF.

The chain links TRBV14 to TRBJ2-3; 8 positions match TRBD2. CDR1 and CDR2 from the germline V gene are SGHDN and FVKESK. V dropped 6 bases and J dropped 3; count of bases not matched to a gene: 5. There are 14 residues in the CDR3. The DNA of the CDR3 is TGTGCCAGCAGTCCCGCGGGAGGAACAGATACGCAGTATTTT. It encodes CASSPAGGTDTQYF. The full variable domain, its missing parts supplied by reference TRBV14 and TRBJ2-3, is EAGVTQFPSHSVIEKGQTVTLRCDPISGHDNLYWYRRVMGKEIKFLLHFVKESKQDESGMPNNRFLAERTGGTYSTLKVQPAELEDSGVYFCASSPAGGTDTQYFGPGTRLTVL.

This clonotype has more than one count but fewer than ten. The rearrangement uses TRBV4-3 and TRBJ2-7; D uncertain. CDR1 and CDR2 from the germline V gene are LGHNA and YSLEER. The CDR3 is made up of 15 amino acids. Trimming removed 0 bases from V and 0 bases from J, with 9 bases in between. The CDR3 loop is CASSQDLGISYEQYF. The CDR3 bases are TGCGCCAGCAGCCAAGACCTTGGAATCTCCTACGAGCAGTACTTC.

The CDR3 DNA reads as TGTGCCAGCAGCAAAGGACCTGTGAAGTTGTTGGAGGACATTCAGTACTTC. As protein: CASSKGPVKLLEDIQYF. The chain links TRBV7-2 to TRBJ2-4; perhaps TRBD2 as D (5 bases). The CDR3 totals 17 residues. V lost 5 bases to trimming and J lost 8 bases, with 25 bases between them. CDR1 is SGHTA and CDR2 is FQGNSA in the germline V gene.

This clonotype was seen many times. The V and J genes are TRBV7-2 and TRBJ2-1; TRBD1 matches 8 bases. The trim removed 5 bases at V and 4 bases at J, leaving 13 bases unmatched. The germline V gene has CDR1 SGHTA and CDR2 FQGNSA. The CDR3 runs 17 residues. Written as DNA, the CDR3 is TGTGCCAGCAGCCCCCAGGGGATTGGACAGGGATACAATGAGCAGTTCTTC. This codes for CASSPQGIGQGYNEQFF.

The chain carries TRBV7-9 and TRBJ2-3; D is unclear. Germline CDR1 SEHNR, CDR2 FQNEAQ (reference sequence). V was shortened by 2 bases and J by 0 bases, with 6 bases between the two germline ends. The CDR3 consists of 14 residues. CDR3 bases: TGTGCCAGCAGCTTATCGGCTAGCACAGATACGCAGTATTTT. Its translation is CASSLSASTDTQYF.

This clonotype was counted a few times. The chain joins TRBV5-1 to TRBJ2-3; possible D gene TRBD1, 5 bases. Germline V gives CDR1 SGHRS, CDR2 YFSETQ. With 0 bases removed from V and 3 bases from J, the gap between germline ends came to 11 bases. This CDR3 region has 15 residues. The CDR3 sequence is CASSLEGRKTDTQYF. The CDR3 DNA reads as TGCGCCAGCAGCTTGGAGGGGCGAAAGACAGATACGCAGTATTTT.

This chain links TRBV7-6 with TRBJ2-3; 11 bases are shared with TRBD2. CDR1 is SGHVS, CDR2 FNYEAQ, per germline. The CDR3 totals 18 residues. Trimming cost V 4 bases and J 1 base; bases outside gene matches: 10. The CDR3 here is CASSSLAGTSGRTDTQYF. CDR3 DNA sequence: TGTGCCAGCAGCTCTTTGGCCGGGACTAGCGGTCGCACAGATACGCAGTATTTT.

This clonotype was seen many times. CDR3 region: CASSRDRGRNEQYF. The CDR3 DNA sequence: TGTGCCAGCAGCCGGGACAGGGGAAGGAACGAGCAGTACTTC. This sequence joins TRBV6-5 and TRBJ2-7, with 10 bases aligning to TRBD1. CDR3 size: 14 residues. The J segment lost 5 bases and the V segment lost 6 bases, leaving 7 bases of the junction unmatched. CDR1 MNHEY and CDR2 SVGAGI come from the germline V gene.

V is TRBV5-5 and J is TRBJ2-1; 11 nucleotides line up with TRBD2. This CDR3 region has 15 residues. V was clipped by 4 bases and J by 5 bases; unmatched bases: 5. CDR1 and CDR2 from the germline V gene are SGHKS and YYEKEE (reference sequence). The CDR3 here is CASSIGTSGNNEQFF. As DNA, the CDR3 is TGTGCCAGCAGCATTGGGACTAGCGGAAACAATGAGCAGTTCTTC.

V and J are TRBV5-4 and TRBJ2-3; weak D call: TRBD2 (6 bases). Germline-derived CDR1 and CDR2 are SGHNT and YYREEE (reference sequence). V lost 7 bases, J lost 1 base, and 13 bases lay in between. This CDR3 comprises 14 residues. The CDR3 here is CASGGVARTDTQYF. The CDR3 DNA reads TGTGCCAGCGGCGGGGTGGCGCGCACAGATACGCAGTATTTT.

This clonotype was picked up a small number of times. In DNA, the CDR3 is TGTGCCAGCAGCGGAGCGGGGGGGTTGCAGACCCAGTACTTC. As protein: CASSGAGGLQTQYF. The J gene is TRBJ2-5, the V gene TRBV12-3 or TRBV12-4; 10 bases match TRBD2. The CDR3 contains 14 residues. Trimming removed 6 bases from V and 6 bases from J; junction bases left unmatched: 7.

In this sample, this clonotype turned up a few times. The rearrangement links TRBV13 to TRBJ2-7; no clear D gene. Germline values: CDR1 PRHDT, CDR2 FYEKMQ (reference sequence). The CDR3 totals 11 residues. Trimming removed 5 bases from V and 3 bases from J, with 5 bases in between. CDR3 residues: CASSPHYEQYF. In DNA form, the CDR3 reads TGTGCCAGCAGCCCGCACTACGAGCAGTACTTC.

In its sample, this clonotype was seen a few times. The chain recombines TRBV30 with TRBJ2-5; 7 nucleotides match TRBD1. Germline V gives CDR1 GTSNPN, CDR2 SVGIG (reference sequence). J lost 2 bases, V lost 3 bases, and 3 bases had no gene match. This CDR3 spans 13 amino acids. The CDR3 region is CAWRGQIQETQYF. The CDR3 nucleotides are TGTGCCTGGAGGGGACAGATACAAGAGACCCAGTACTTC.

This chain connects TRBV27 to TRBJ2-3; D remains ambiguous. The CDR3 is 18 amino acids. V was pared by 8 bases and J by 0 bases, with 24 bases between. Per the germline V gene, CDR1 is MNHEY and CDR2 is SMNVEV (reference sequence). The CDR3 region has the DNA TGTGCCAGCGGAACCTGGAAGACAACAACTTTTAGCACAGATACGCAGTATTTT. Translating gives CASGTWKTTTFSTDTQYF.

This clonotype was counted at least ten times. This chain uses TRBV20-1 with TRBJ2-1; D is perhaps TRBD1 (6 bases). Germline CDR1 and CDR2: DFQATT and SNEGSKA (reference sequence). V lost 6 bases and J lost 4, with 13 bases in between. The CDR3 is 13 amino acids. CDR3 residues: CSAMGQLYNEQFF. The CDR3 DNA reads TGCAGTGCCATGGGACAACTATACAATGAGCAGTTCTTC.